Listed here are 29 T cell receptor beta chains from one sample, sequenced in a study of shared clonotypes between healthy human individuals. Clones were sequenced by immunoSEQ multiplex PCR, and TCRdb holds only the in-frame ones, with some missing. The sample lists approximately 500,000 clones, 75% to 85% occurring once. The sequencing sample was made of PBMCs. These receptors were collected from a middle-aged woman in good health. Some clones in this sample may be carry-over from other donors' samples.

The chain employs TRBV27 and TRBJ2-7, with a possible D match to TRBD2 (6 bases). Trimming shortened V by 9 bases and J by 3 bases, and 12 bases separated the two germline ends. Germline V gene data show CDR1 as MNHEY and CDR2 as SMNVEV (reference sequence). There are 12 residues in the CDR3. CDR3 protein: CARLTGLYEQYF. The CDR3 region has the DNA TGTGCCAGGTTAACGGGACTCTACGAGCAGTACTTC.

The V and J genes are TRBV5-6 and TRBJ1-6; no clear D. The CDR3 length is 11 residues. Trimming left V 5 bases short and J 7 bases short, with 4 bases between. CDR1 is SGHDT, CDR2 YYEEEE, per germline. The CDR3 here is CASSRNSPLHF. The CDR3 nucleotides are TGTGCCAGCAGTAGGAATTCACCCCTCCACTTT.

This clone was counted a few times. The chain couples TRBV6-1 to TRBJ2-1; 13 bases are a match to TRBD2. The V gene's germline CDR1 is MNHNS and CDR2 SASEGT. This CDR3 contains 15 residues. The trim removed 3 bases at V and 7 bases at J, leaving 3 bases unmatched. CDR3 in DNA: TGTGCCAGCAGTGACGGACTAGCGGGAGAGAATGAGCAGTTCTTC. Translating gives CASSDGLAGENEQFF.

The chain combines TRBV5-1 with TRBJ2-7; weak D call: TRBD1 (6 bases). Trimming removed 2 bases at V and 4 bases at J, with 13 bases between. The CDR3 sequence is 14 residues long. CDR1 and CDR2 from the germline V gene are SGHRS and YFSETQ. The CDR3 sequence is CASSFNRAGYEQYF. CDR3 nucleotides: TGCGCCAGCAGCTTCAACAGGGCGGGTTACGAGCAGTACTTC.

Note on this clone: The identical CDR3 is also encoded by other nucleotide sequences in the sample. V and J are TRBV6-5 and TRBJ2-5; D is possibly TRBD1 or TRBD2 (5 bases each). Germline values: CDR1 MNHEY, CDR2 SVGAGI. The V and J ends lost 6 bases and 1 base respectively, with 9 bases between them. CDR3 length equals 13 residues. The DNA of the CDR3 is TGTGCCAGCAGCCGGGGACCCCAAGAGACCCAGTACTTC. Protein sequence: CASSRGPQETQYF.

V and J are TRBV18 and TRBJ2-3, with D maybe TRBD2 (6 bases). The CDR3 spans 14 residues. CDR1 KGHSH and CDR2 LQKENI come from the germline V gene. The germline V and J ends were trimmed by 6 bases and 4 bases, with 14 bases remaining between them. The CDR3 nucleotides are TGTGCCAGCTCCCCAGAGTCGGGGGCAGATACGCAGTATTTT. Translated, it gives CASSPESGADTQYF.

Here the CDR3 reads CASSLAETGELFF. As DNA, the CDR3 is TGTGCCAGCAGCTTAGCAGAGACTGGGGAGCTGTTTTTT. This chain uses TRBV7-6 with TRBJ2-2, with D unresolved. From germline, CDR1 is SGHVS and CDR2 FNYEAQ. V lost 0 bases, J lost 8 bases, and 7 bases lay in between. This CDR3 contains 13 residues.

This rearrangement joins TRBV28 to TRBJ1-2; tentatively, D is TRBD1 (5 bases). This CDR3 comprises 17 residues. Trimming cost V 4 bases and J 8 bases, with 26 bases left between them. Germline CDR1 MDHEN, CDR2 SYDVKM. The CDR3 region has the DNA TGTGCCAGCAGTTCCCTTCGGAGGCAGGGCGCATCCAAAGGCTACACCTTC. Translating it yields CASSSLRRQGASKGYTF.

The chain is built from TRBV5-1 and TRBJ1-2; D is perhaps TRBD1 (6 bases). The CDR3 is 16 residues long. V lost 0 bases and J lost 4, with 16 bases in between. CDR1 is SGHRS, CDR2 YFSETQ, per germline. The CDR3 sequence: CASSLAGGALLYGYTF. CDR3 nucleotide sequence: TGCGCCAGCAGCTTGGCCGGGGGGGCGCTTCTCTATGGCTACACCTTC.

This chain uses TRBV4-3 with TRBJ2-3; 8 positions match TRBD2. This CDR3 contains 16 residues. The ends lost 2 bases at V and 4 bases at J; junction bases unmatched: 8. Germline-derived CDR1 and CDR2 are LGHNA and YSLEER. CDR3: CASSQLAGQAPDTQYF. As DNA, the CDR3 is TGCGCCAGCAGCCAACTAGCGGGCCAGGCCCCAGATACGCAGTATTTT.

The chain links TRBV7-2 to TRBJ2-3; no definite D call. Germline V gives CDR1 SGHTA, CDR2 FQGNSA. V was shortened by 2 bases and J by 5 bases, with 8 bases between the two germline ends. CDR3 size: 13 residues. CDR3 in DNA: TGTGCCAGCAGCTTACCCCTTAAAGATACGCAGTATTTT. Translation: CASSLPLKDTQYF.

The V call is TRBV4-1, the J call TRBJ1-2; the match to TRBD1 covers 7 bases. J lost 3 bases, V lost 0 bases, and 7 bases had no gene match. Germline V gene data show CDR1 as MGHRA and CDR2 as YSYEKL. This CDR3 comprises 16 residues. The CDR3 DNA is TGCGCCAGCAGCCAAGACTGGGTGACAGGGTACTATGGCTACACCTTC. It specifies CASSQDWVTGYYGYTF.

Written as DNA, the CDR3 is TGCGCCAGCAGGCAGAACACAGATACGCAGTATTTT. This translates into CASRQNTDTQYF. V gene TRBV5-1 combines with J gene TRBJ2-3; D ambiguous. Trimming removed 5 bases at V and 2 bases at J, with 6 bases between. The CDR3 sequence is 12 residues long. Germline V CDR1 and CDR2: SGHRS, YFSETQ. The full variable domain, with the rest looked up from reference TRBV5-1 and TRBJ2-3, is KAGVTQTPRYLIKTRGQQVTLSCSPISGHRSVSWYQQTPGQGLQFLFEYFSETQRNKGNFPGRFSGRQFSNSRSEMNVSTLELGDSALYLCASRQNTDTQYFGPGTRLTVL.

The V call is TRBV5-1, the J call TRBJ1-4; D ambiguous. Germline values: CDR1 SGHRS, CDR2 YFSETQ. Trimming shortened V by 0 bases and J by 7 bases, and 7 bases separated the two germline ends. This CDR3 comprises 13 residues. The CDR3 loop reads CASSLVSGEKLFF. CDR3 in DNA: TGCGCCAGCAGCTTGGTGTCAGGTGAAAAACTGTTTTTT.

The V call is TRBV14, the J call TRBJ1-4; perhaps TRBD1 as D (5 bases). Trimming cost V 5 bases and J 8 bases, with 15 bases left between them. From germline, CDR1 is SGHDN and CDR2 FVKESK. The CDR3 length is 14 residues. As DNA, the CDR3 is TGTGCCAGCAGCGATACTTTAGGGGACGAAAAACTGTTTTTT. Its protein product is CASSDTLGDEKLFF.

This rearrangement joins TRBV19 to TRBJ1-3; TRBD1 agrees at 8 bases. With V trimmed by 1 base and J by 4 bases, 6 bases remained unmatched. CDR3 length: 16 residues. CDR1 and CDR2 (germline): LNHDA, SQIVND (reference sequence). CDR3 sequence (DNA): TGTGCCAGTAGTATAGGACAGGGGTGGTCCGGAAACACCATATATTTT. Its translation is CASSIGQGWSGNTIYF.

This clone was counted at least ten times. This chain connects TRBV7-9 to TRBJ1-1, with D possibly matching TRBD1 (5 bases). CDR1 and CDR2 from the germline V gene are SEHNR and FQNEAQ (reference sequence). V was pared by 7 bases and J by 2 bases, with 14 bases between. The CDR3 sequence is 14 residues long. The CDR3 DNA follows: TGTGCCAGCACCGATCGGGGGGATAACACTGAAGCTTTCTTT. It specifies CASTDRGDNTEAFF. Using reference TRBV7-9 and TRBJ1-1 for the parts outside the CDR3, the full variable domain is DTGVSQNPRHKITKRGQNVTFRCDPISEHNRLYWYRQTLGQGPEFLTYFQNEAQLEKSRLLSDRFSAERPKGSFSTLEIQRTEQGDSAMYLCASTDRGDNTEAFFGQGTRLTVV.

V is TRBV29-1 and J is TRBJ2-1; a weak D match, TRBD1 (6 bases). Germline CDR1 reads SQVTM; CDR2 reads ANQGSEA. The CDR3 is 15 residues long. Between the trimmed V and J ends, which lost 3 bases and 2 bases, there was a span of 14 bases. CDR3 DNA sequence: TGCAGCGTTGATCTAGGGGGAGTCCCCTACAATGAGCAGTTCTTC. Translated: CSVDLGGVPYNEQFF.

The CDR3 is CASSSAGTEYYEQYF. The CDR3 coding sequence is TGTGCCAGCAGTTCCGCCGGGACGGAGTACTACGAGCAGTACTTC. The chain uses TRBV5-5 and TRBJ2-7, with D perhaps matching TRBD1 or TRBD2 (5 bases each). V was pared by 5 bases and J by 3 bases, with 18 bases between. Germline CDR1 reads SGHKS; CDR2 reads YYEKEE (reference sequence). The CDR3 is made up of 15 amino acids.

J is TRBJ2-7 and V is TRBV2; D is possibly TRBD1 (6 bases). From germline, CDR1 is SNHLY and CDR2 FYNNEI. V lost 8 bases and J lost 0, with 14 bases in between. This CDR3 contains 14 residues. The CDR3 loop is CASGRRDTSYEQYF. In DNA form, the CDR3 reads TGTGCCAGCGGGCGTCGGGACACCTCCTACGAGCAGTACTTC.

This clone has only a few counts. The rearrangement links TRBV29-1 to TRBJ1-1, with unresolved D. The CDR3 is 11 residues long. V was clipped by 0 bases and J by 1 base, with 0 bases between them. The germline V gene has CDR1 SQVTM and CDR2 ANQGSEA. The CDR3: CSVEENTEAFF. In DNA, the CDR3 is TGCAGCGTTGAAGAGAACACTGAAGCTTTCTTT.

This clone was recorded once. The CDR3 DNA is TGTGCCAGCAGTTACAACATCCAAGAGACCCAGTACTTC. Amino acid sequence: CASSYNIQETQYF. The chain recombines TRBV6-6 with TRBJ2-5; no clear D gene. CDR3 size: 13 residues. Germline V CDR1 and CDR2: MNHNY, SVGAGI (reference sequence). Trimming pared 2 bases from V and 1 base from J, leaving 5 bases between.

This chain uses TRBV13 with TRBJ2-7, with 8 bases aligning to TRBD2. Trimming took 4 bases from V and 2 from J; bases not matched to a gene: 7. The CDR3 is made up of 15 amino acids. The V gene's germline CDR1 is PRHDT and CDR2 FYEKMQ (reference sequence). CDR3 DNA: TGTGCCAGCAGCTACCGACTAGCGCTTACCTACGAGCAGTACTTC. Translating gives CASSYRLALTYEQYF.

V is TRBV18 and J is TRBJ2-1; TRBD2 aligns across 7 bases. The CDR3 has 15 residues. Per germline, CDR1 KGHSH and CDR2 LQKENI. The V gene end was trimmed by 0 bases and the J gene end by 4 bases; junction bases not matched to a gene: 3. CDR3 sequence: CASSPPSSGYNEQFF. The CDR3 DNA sequence: TGTGCCAGCTCACCACCGTCTAGCGGTTACAATGAGCAGTTCTTC.

This chain uses TRBV11-2 with TRBJ2-3; D is uncertain. This CDR3 spans 12 amino acids. V dropped 5 bases and J dropped 3 bases, with 6 bases sitting between them. CDR1 SGHAT and CDR2 FQNNGV come from the germline V gene. The CDR3 region is CASSPTTDTQYF. The CDR3 DNA reads TGTGCCAGCAGCCCTACGACAGATACGCAGTATTTT.

V is TRBV7-2 and J is TRBJ2-1, with 13 bases fitting TRBD2. The junction had 10 bases not matched to a gene; V was cut back by 5 bases and J by 9 bases. The CDR3 length is 16 residues. Germline V gene data show CDR1 as SGHTA and CDR2 as FQGNSA. The CDR3 loop reads CASSPRTSGSVVEQFF. Here the CDR3 DNA reads TGTGCCAGCAGCCCCAGGACTAGCGGGAGTGTGGTTGAGCAGTTCTTC.

The rearrangement links TRBV7-2 to TRBJ2-3, with 7 bases identical to TRBD1. This CDR3 comprises 17 residues. V was clipped by 4 bases and J by 4 bases; unmatched bases: 14. From germline, CDR1 is SGHTA and CDR2 FQGNSA. CDR3 protein: CASSSPPPGQQSDTQYF. The CDR3 DNA reads as TGTGCCAGCAGCTCCCCTCCTCCGGGACAGCAATCAGATACGCAGTATTTT.

The V call is TRBV29-1, the J call TRBJ2-2; 9 bases align to TRBD1. The CDR3 is 17 amino acids. Germline-derived CDR1 and CDR2 are SQVTM and ANQGSEA. Trimming cost V 0 bases and J 0 bases; bases outside gene matches: 5. The CDR3 loop reads CSVEDHWTGANTGELFF. CDR3 DNA sequence: TGCAGCGTTGAAGATCATTGGACAGGGGCGAACACCGGGGAGCTGTTTTTT.

J is TRBJ2-2 and V is TRBV18; 10 bases fit TRBD1. This CDR3 comprises 17 residues. Germline lookup yields CDR1 KGHSH and CDR2 LQKENI. V shed 5 bases, J shed 4 bases, and the junction held 10 bases outside the gene matches. The CDR3 protein is CASSANLGTGATGELFF. CDR3 sequence (DNA): TGTGCCAGCTCAGCCAACCTTGGGACAGGGGCCACCGGGGAGCTGTTTTTT.